This T cell receptor (beta chain) was captured by sequencing in a study of monozygotic twins with inflammatory bowel disease. Remarks on this clonotype: Its antigen is not identified.

Germline V gene lookup returns CDR1 SEHNR and CDR2 FQNEAQ (reference sequence). This CDR3 is 15 amino acids long. Study results and limitations: Twins with IBD had fewer clonotypes in common with others than healthy twins, particularly during disease activity.

Two nested PCRs, run for approximately 17 and 9 cycles, were applied to TCRalpha and TCRbeta cDNA. TCRdb re-called the 5' RACE reads; every CDR3 protein appears as one record, without DNA. Here the sample table reports roughly 300,000 distinct CDR3 sequences. This chain links TRBV7-9 with TRBJ2-7; the D call of TRBD2 rests on TCRdb alone, since no DNA is present to check it. This clonotype was obtained from a human donor with ulcerative colitis or Crohn's disease, or a healthy co-twin of an affected twin (not recorded which). The specimen was blood. CDR3 loop: CASSLPRDLNYEQYF.